This is a list of T cell receptor beta chains from one sample in a study of blood T cell repertoires in COVID-19. Measured with immunoSEQ multiplex PCR; TCRdb has only the in-frame clones, and not every one. The sample lists some 82,000 clones, roughly 91% occurring once. Sequencing was done on a sample of peripheral blood. Source of these receptors: a woman aged 45-59 years in a cohort sampled during active COVID-19. CDR3s include the opening cysteine and the closing phenylalanine or tryptophan. Fields, in order: J gene, V gene, D gene, clone size, CDR3 length, CDR3 protein, CDR3 DNA. D genes are given only for firm matches. Clone size appears in some rows only: once, few, many, or a class for an expanded clone.

J: TRBJ2-7; V: TRBV19; D: NA; size: NA; length: 15; CDR3: CASSIDRRFLDEQYF; DNA: TGTGCCAGTAGTATAGATCGGCGGTTCCTCGACGAGCAGTACTTC
J: TRBJ2-6; V: TRBV19; D: NA; size: NA; length: 13; CDR3: CASVVTGANVLTF; DNA: TGTGCCAGTGTAGTAACGGGGGCCAACGTCCTGACTTTC
J: TRBJ2-7; V: TRBV21-1; D: NA; size: NA; length: 16; CDR3: CASSKRTGNPSYEQYF; DNA: TGTGCCAGCAGCAAAAGGACGGGGAACCCGAGCTACGAGCAGTACTTC
J: TRBJ1-1; V: TRBV5-1; D: TRBD1; size: NA; length: 17; CDR3: CASSLDGTGEKGTEAFF; DNA: TGCGCCAGCAGCTTGGACGGGACAGGGGAAAAAGGCACTGAAGCTTTCTTT
J: TRBJ2-7; V: TRBV7-8; D: NA; size: NA; length: 13; CDR3: CASSLARTNEQYF; DNA: TGTGCCAGCAGCTTAGCCCGGACAAACGAGCAGTACTTC
J: TRBJ1-2; V: TRBV19; D: NA; size: NA; length: 15; CDR3: CASSRTGVGGYGYTF; DNA: TGTGCCAGTAGCCGGACGGGCGTCGGGGGCTATGGCTACACCTTC
J: TRBJ2-1; V: TRBV3-1/TRBV3-2; D: NA; size: NA; length: 16; CDR3: CASSRILTSSYNEQFF; DNA: TGTGCCAGCAGCCGCATACTGACAAGCTCCTACAATGAGCAGTTCTTC
J: TRBJ2-1; V: TRBV5-4; D: TRBD1; size: NA; length: 15; CDR3: CASSLVQGAYNEQFF; DNA: TGTGCCAGCAGCTTGGTACAGGGGGCGTACAATGAGCAGTTCTTC
J: TRBJ2-2; V: TRBV4-1; D: NA; size: NA; length: 18; CDR3: CASSLKASGDTYTGELFF; DNA: TGCGCCAGCAGCCTCAAGGCGTCAGGGGACACGTACACCGGGGAGCTGTTTTTT
J: TRBJ1-2; V: TRBV3-1/TRBV3-2; D: TRBD1; size: once; length: 16; CDR3: CASSSWTGTGGSGYTF; DNA: TGTGCCAGCAGCTCTTGGACCGGGACAGGGGGCAGTGGCTACACCTTC
J: TRBJ2-2; V: TRBV5-1; D: NA; size: NA; length: 16; CDR3: CASSLGNRAQTGELFF; DNA: TGCGCCAGCAGCTTGGGGAACAGAGCCCAGACCGGGGAGCTGTTTTTT
J: TRBJ2-7; V: TRBV7-2; D: NA; size: NA; length: 16; CDR3: CASSLAVATSSYEQYF; DNA: TGTGCCAGCAGCTTAGCTGTAGCGACGTCCTCCTACGAGCAGTACTTC
J: TRBJ1-2; V: TRBV5-1; D: NA; size: once; length: 14; CDR3: CASSWGLPGDGYTF; DNA: TGCGCCAGCAGCTGGGGCCTCCCAGGGGATGGCTACACCTTC
J: TRBJ1-2; V: TRBV12-3/TRBV12-4; D: NA; size: NA; length: 11; CDR3: CASTLIEGYTF; DNA: TGTGCCAGCACTCTCATCGAGGGCTACACCTTC
J: TRBJ1-1; V: TRBV27; D: NA; size: once; length: 14; CDR3: CASSSTSMNTEAFF; DNA: TGTGCCAGCAGTTCTACCTCCATGAACACTGAAGCTTTCTTT
J: TRBJ1-3; V: TRBV29-1; D: NA; size: NA; length: 15; CDR3: CSVGKGDLTGNTIYF; DNA: TGCAGCGTTGGCAAGGGAGACTTGACGGGAAACACCATATATTTT
J: TRBJ1-2; V: TRBV15; D: NA; size: NA; length: 13; CDR3: CATRQDSTWGYTF; DNA: TGTGCCACCAGGCAGGACAGCACTTGGGGCTACACCTTC
J: TRBJ2-1; V: TRBV7-6; D: TRBD1; size: NA; length: 16; CDR3: CASSLVGTGVYNEQFF; DNA: TGTGCCAGCAGCTTAGTCGGGACAGGGGTCTACAATGAGCAGTTCTTC
J: TRBJ1-5; V: TRBV5-4; D: TRBD1; size: NA; length: 17; CDR3: CASSLFTGTASNQPQHF; DNA: TGTGCCAGCAGTTTGTTTACCGGGACAGCTAGCAATCAGCCCCAGCATTTT
J: TRBJ1-1; V: TRBV15; D: NA; size: NA; length: 13; CDR3: CAANSYRSLEAFF; DNA: TGTGCCGCCAATTCGTACAGGTCCTTGGAAGCTTTCTTT
J: TRBJ2-2; V: TRBV2; D: TRBD1; size: NA; length: 13; CDR3: CASSNRGTGELFF; DNA: TGTGCCAGCAGCAACAGGGGAACCGGGGAGCTGTTTTTT
J: TRBJ1-4; V: TRBV7-9; D: NA; size: few; length: 14; CDR3: CASSLVGGIEKLFF; DNA: TGTGCCAGCAGCTTAGTGGGAGGGATTGAAAAACTGTTTTTT
J: TRBJ2-1; V: TRBV5-1; D: TRBD1; size: NA; length: 15; CDR3: CASTQQGDAYNEQFF; DNA: TGCGCCAGCACCCAACAGGGGGATGCCTACAATGAGCAGTTCTTC
J: TRBJ1-4; V: TRBV5-4; D: TRBD1; size: NA; length: 14; CDR3: CASSLGQGGEKLFF; DNA: TGTGCCAGCAGCTTGGGACAGGGGGGCGAAAAACTGTTTTTT
J: TRBJ2-3; V: TRBV29-1; D: NA; size: NA; length: 12; CDR3: CSVRTGADTQYF; DNA: TGCAGCGTAAGGACCGGGGCAGATACGCAGTATTTT
J: TRBJ2-5; V: TRBV5-4; D: TRBD2; size: NA; length: 15; CDR3: CASSQRAGERETQYF; DNA: TGTGCCAGCAGTCAGAGAGCGGGAGAGCGAGAGACCCAGTACTTC
J: TRBJ1-2; V: TRBV27; D: TRBD1; size: NA; length: 14; CDR3: CASSSRQGTYGYTF; DNA: TGTGCCAGCAGTTCCCGACAGGGCACCTATGGCTACACCTTC
J: TRBJ2-1; V: TRBV11-3; D: TRBD1; size: NA; length: 18; CDR3: CASSLDLTRGQVYNEQFF; DNA: TGTGCCAGCAGCTTAGACCTAACTAGGGGGCAGGTGTACAATGAGCAGTTCTTC
J: TRBJ2-7; V: TRBV18; D: TRBD2; size: NA; length: 15; CDR3: CASSPVDTAGVEQYF; DNA: TGTGCCAGCTCACCAGTCGATACAGCGGGAGTCGAGCAGTACTTC
J: TRBJ2-7; V: TRBV5-6; D: TRBD1; size: NA; length: 16; CDR3: CASSLDRDRGTREQYF; DNA: TGTGCCAGCAGCTTGGACCGGGACAGGGGGACACGCGAGCAGTACTTC
J: TRBJ2-7; V: TRBV3-1/TRBV3-2; D: NA; size: NA; length: 13; CDR3: CASSPASSYEQYF; DNA: TGTGCCAGCAGCCCCGCCAGCTCCTACGAGCAGTACTTC
J: TRBJ1-1; V: TRBV19; D: TRBD1; size: NA; length: 15; CDR3: CASKGGQNRGTEAFF; DNA: TGTGCCAGTAAAGGGGGCCAAAATCGGGGCACTGAAGCTTTCTTT
J: TRBJ2-6; V: TRBV28; D: NA; size: NA; length: 16; CDR3: CASSATGSSGANVLTF; DNA: TGTGCCAGCAGTGCAACAGGGAGCTCTGGGGCCAACGTCCTGACTTTC
J: TRBJ2-1; V: TRBV5-4; D: TRBD1; size: NA; length: 16; CDR3: CASSLSGQGSYNEQFF; DNA: TGTGCCAGCAGCTTATCGGGACAGGGCTCCTACAATGAGCAGTTCTTC
J: TRBJ1-5; V: TRBV9; D: NA; size: NA; length: 14; CDR3: CASSVGTGNQPQHF; DNA: TGTGCCAGCAGCGTAGGGACAGGCAATCAGCCCCAGCATTTT
J: TRBJ1-6; V: TRBV5-1; D: NA; size: once; length: 15; CDR3: CASSLAGHDRSPLHF; DNA: TGCGCCAGCAGCTTGGCGGGACACGACCGTTCACCCCTCCACTTT
J: TRBJ2-2; V: TRBV6-5; D: NA; size: NA; length: 13; CDR3: CASSPLQRGELFF; DNA: TGTGCCAGCAGCCCATTACAAAGAGGGGAGCTGTTTTTT
J: TRBJ1-2; V: TRBV30; D: NA; size: NA; length: 16; CDR3: CAWSDNRAGLNYGYTF; DNA: TGTGCCTGGAGCGATAATAGGGCGGGACTTAACTATGGCTACACCTTC
J: TRBJ1-2; V: TRBV14; D: NA; size: many; length: 13; CDR3: CASSQAGNYGYTF; DNA: TGTGCCAGCAGCCAAGCAGGGAACTATGGCTACACCTTC
J: TRBJ1-3; V: TRBV5-4; D: TRBD1; size: NA; length: 16; CDR3: CASSWAGTDSGNTIYF; DNA: TGTGCCAGCAGTTGGGCCGGGACAGATTCTGGAAACACCATATATTTT